Following are 10 T cell receptor beta chains from one sample sequenced in a study of neoadjuvant anti-PD-1 for oral cavity cancer. Only in-frame clones appear in the TCRdb table, and some are missing; sequencing was by immunoSEQ multiplex PCR. Among roughly 14,000 clones listed, 74% were seen once. Specified time point: after neoadjuvant nivolumab, at surgical resection. Sample: PBMCs, taken after nivolumab (anti-PD-1) treatment. The receptors originated from a person between 40 and 85 years old with oral cavity squamous cell carcinoma.

The rearrangement uses TRBV7-7 and TRBJ2-2, with 7 bases lining up with TRBD1. Trimming at V came to 8 bases and at J to 0 bases, leaving 3 bases not matched to a gene. In germline, CDR1 is SSHAT, CDR2 FNYEAQ (reference sequence). The CDR3 is 14 amino acids. This CDR3 reads CASSDRTNTGELFF. In nucleotides, the CDR3 is TGTGCCAGCTCGGACAGGACGAACACCGGGGAGCTGTTTTTT.

The chain has TRBV11-3 and TRBJ2-1; no clear D. CDR1 and CDR2 (germline): SGHNT, YENEEA. The CDR3 covers 14 residues. V shed 0 bases and J shed 10 bases, with 13 bases lying between them. The CDR3 nucleotides read TGTGCCAGCAGCTTAGACACTGTACAACGGGAGCAGTTCTTC. This translates into CASSLDTVQREQFF.

J is TRBJ2-1 and V is TRBV4-1; 8 nucleotides match TRBD2. This CDR3 region has 17 residues. Germline V gene sequence: CDR1 MGHRA, CDR2 YSYEKL. J gave up 3 bases and V 4 bases, and 11 bases lay outside the gene matches. CDR3 sequence reads: CASSPQRGLVVYNEQFF. CDR3 sequence (DNA): TGCGCCAGCAGCCCACAAAGGGGACTAGTGGTCTACAATGAGCAGTTCTTC.

The J gene is TRBJ2-2, the V gene TRBV19; no reliable D call. The CDR3 runs to 12 residues. Germline V CDR1 and CDR2: LNHDA, SQIVND (reference sequence). Trimming removed 8 bases from V and 8 bases from J, with 12 bases in between. The CDR3 DNA reads TGTGCCAGTGCCCCCGGCTTTGGGGAGCTGTTTTTT. Amino acids: CASAPGFGELFF.

The V call is TRBV7-6, the J call TRBJ2-5; D gene unclear. Trimming shortened V by 6 bases and J by 5 bases, and 13 bases separated the two germline ends. Per germline, CDR1 SGHVS and CDR2 FNYEAQ. CDR3 length: 13 residues. The CDR3 coding sequence is TGTGCCAGCAGTCGTGACCAGAGGGAGACCCAGTACTTC. Translation: CASSRDQRETQYF.

This clone was observed a few times. The rearrangement joins TRBV27 to TRBJ2-7, with 10 positions matching TRBD1. This CDR3 comprises 15 residues. V lost 2 bases and J lost 5; bases outside the gene matches: 6. The germline gives CDR1 MNHEY, CDR2 SMNVEV (reference sequence). CDR3 protein: CASSLGQGELDEQYF. The CDR3 DNA sequence: TGTGCCAGCAGTTTAGGACAGGGGGAATTGGACGAGCAGTACTTC.

This chain joins TRBV19 and TRBJ2-7, with a possible D match to TRBD1 (5 bases). The V end lost 3 bases, the J end lost 3 bases, and 12 bases lay between the germline ends. Germline V CDR1 and CDR2: LNHDA, SQIVND (reference sequence). The CDR3 consists of 14 residues. Written as DNA, the CDR3 is TGTGCCAGTAGTATGGGAAACACAGGCTACGAGCAGTACTTC. The encoded protein is CASSMGNTGYEQYF.

V is TRBV4-2 and J is TRBJ1-2; TRBD1 might be the D (5 bases). Trimming took 0 bases from V and 3 from J, leaving 23 bases between them. The CDR3 is 19 residues long. Germline V gives CDR1 LGHNA, CDR2 YNFKEQ. CDR3 loop: CASSQDAQGLVSQHYGYTF. The CDR3 DNA sequence: TGTGCCAGCAGCCAAGATGCGCAGGGACTCGTAAGTCAGCACTATGGCTACACCTTC.

In this sample, this clone turned up a few times. This chain connects TRBV11-2 to TRBJ1-4; possibly TRBD1 for D (6 bases). V gave up 2 bases and J gave up 7 bases, with 14 bases separating them. The germline CDR1 and CDR2 sequences are SGHAT and FQNNGV. The CDR3 totals 15 residues. CDR3 loop: CASSLFQGSSEKLFF. For the CDR3, the DNA is TGTGCCAGCAGCTTATTTCAGGGGTCAAGTGAAAAACTGTTTTTT.

This chain joins TRBV14 and TRBJ1-4; D may be TRBD1 (6 bases). The CDR3 totals 16 residues. Germline CDR1 SGHDN, CDR2 FVKESK. Trimming removed 4 bases from V and 8 bases from J, with 20 bases in between. The CDR3 DNA is TGTGCCAGCAGCCCCCAGCCAGGGGTTGTAAGAGAAAAACTGTTTTTT. This translates into CASSPQPGVVREKLFF.